The 8 T cell receptor beta chains in this list originate from one sample, sequenced in a study of identical twins. Via MiXCR, TCRdb re-called the 5' RACE reads, giving one row per CDR3 protein. The table includes under 300,000 distinct CDR3 sequences, about 8% detected once. The same sample was also studied in work on yellow fever vaccine responses in identical twins.

Sequences were obtained from CD8+ T cells sorted from blood. These receptors originate from a woman aged 18-29 years in good health.

This clonotype was seen more than once but under ten times. The V gene is TRBV7-8, the J gene TRBJ1-5; TRBD1 matches at 7 bases. The CDR3 contains 15 residues. The junction had 6 bases not matched to a gene; V was cut back by 0 bases and J by 7 bases. Germline V CDR1 and CDR2: SGHVS, FQNEAQ. CDR3 bases: TGTGCCAGCAGCTTAGCCCAAGACAGGGTCCAGCCCCAGCATTTT. Its protein is CASSLAQDRVQPQHF.

This clonotype appeared a few times. V and J are TRBV7-9 and TRBJ1-1, with D maybe TRBD1 (5 bases). Germline-derived CDR1 and CDR2 are SEHNR and FQNEAQ (reference sequence). The CDR3 has 17 residues. V lost 1 base to trimming and J lost 3 bases, with 18 bases between them. CDR3: CASSLVPTGGFDTEAFF. The CDR3 nucleotides are TGTGCCAGCAGCTTAGTCCCAACAGGCGGGTTCGACACTGAAGCTTTCTTT.

This clonotype was found many times. V gene TRBV29-1 combines with J gene TRBJ1-4; 9 nucleotides align to TRBD1. The CDR3 sequence is 12 residues long. In germline, CDR1 is SQVTM, CDR2 ANQGSEA. V trimming: 4 bases; J trimming: 8 bases; junction bases outside the gene matches: 2. The CDR3 reads CSVGQGGEKLFF. DNA of the CDR3: TGCAGCGTTGGACAGGGGGGCGAAAAACTGTTTTTT.

This clonotype was seen repeatedly, ten times or more. The chain joins TRBV27 to TRBJ2-7; 8 bases align to TRBD2. Per germline, CDR1 MNHEY and CDR2 SMNVEV (reference sequence). The V and J ends lost 6 bases and 3 bases, in that order; junction bases with no gene match: 7. CDR3 size: 14 residues. CDR3 sequence reads: CASSLAGIGYEQYF. CDR3 bases: TGTGCCAGCAGCTTAGCGGGGATCGGCTACGAGCAGTACTTC.

This clonotype was recorded many times. The chain recombines TRBV29-1 with TRBJ1-2; D gene unclear. The CDR3 consists of 11 residues. The V end was cut by 0 bases, the J end by 3 bases, with 2 bases between. Germline lookup yields CDR1 SQVTM and CDR2 ANQGSEA. Written as DNA, the CDR3 is TGCAGCGTTGAAGACGACTATGGCTACACCTTC. Translated, it gives CSVEDDYGYTF.

J is TRBJ1-6 and V is TRBV7-3; the D is unclear. Germline V CDR1 and CDR2: SGHTA, FQGTGA. V was pared by 1 base and J by 8 bases, with 6 bases between. This CDR3 region has 13 residues. CDR3 nucleotide sequence: TGTGCCAGCAGCTTAATGGTGGATTCACCCCTCCACTTT. It translates to CASSLMVDSPLHF.

In its sample, this clonotype was seen a few times. V is TRBV20-1 and J is TRBJ2-7; D call uncertain. The ends were cut back, 0 bases at V and 0 bases at J, with 15 bases in the middle. Germline V CDR1 and CDR2: DFQATT, SNEGSKA (reference sequence). The CDR3 extends over 16 amino acids. The CDR3 is CSARDEPTQSSYEQYF. As DNA, the CDR3 is TGCAGTGCTAGAGATGAGCCCACGCAGAGCTCCTACGAGCAGTACTTC.

The rearrangement joins TRBV25-1 to TRBJ2-5; 10 positions match TRBD2. The CDR3 covers 15 residues. Germline V gene sequence: CDR1 MGHDK, CDR2 SYGVNS. Losses at the gene ends were 5 bases for V and 5 bases for J; bases not matched to a gene: 8. DNA for the CDR3: TGTGCCAGCAGTCACAAAGCGGGAGGGCCTGAGACCCAGTACTTC. Its protein is CASSHKAGGPETQYF.